This entry lists 15 T cell receptor beta chains sequenced from one sample in a study of preoperative IRX-2 immunotherapy in early breast cancer. Method: immunoSEQ multiplex PCR; TCRdb's copy keeps in-frame clones and lacks some. The sample includes more than 30,000 clones, around 92% of them seen just once. The treatment here: preoperative locoregional IRX-2 cytokine immunotherapy. The starting material was tumor tissue, obtained after IRX-2 immunotherapy. The receptors derive from a human donor with breast cancer.

V and J are TRBV7-1 and TRBJ1-2; the D gene is possibly TRBD1 (5 bases). TRBV7-1 carries the ORF label, with uncertain function. V lost 5 bases and J lost 6, with 19 bases in between. CDR3 length equals 15 residues. CDR3 bases: TGTGCCAGCAGCACCCGGGACGGTTTAATGGATGGCTACACCTTC. As protein: CASSTRDGLMDGYTF.

This clone was counted a single time. The gene calls are TRBV18 and TRBJ1-4; 9 nucleotides match TRBD1. CDR3 size: 18 residues. The ends lost 1 base at V and 2 bases at J; junction bases unmatched: 8. Germline values: CDR1 KGHSH, CDR2 LQKENI. This CDR3 is CASSPRLRDRATNEKLFF. Here the CDR3 DNA reads TGTGCCAGCTCACCACGGCTCCGGGACAGGGCGACTAATGAAAAACTGTTTTTT. Combining the CDR3 with reference TRBV18 and TRBJ1-4 gives the whole variable domain NAGVMQNPRHLVRRRGQEARLRCSPMKGHSHVYWYRQLPEEGLKFMVYLQKENIIDESGMPKERFSAEFPKEGPSILRIQQVVRGDSAAYFCASSPRLRDRATNEKLFFGSGTQLSVL.

Only one count was recorded for this clone. V and J are TRBV28 and TRBJ2-5; D may be TRBD1 (6 bases). The CDR3 runs 14 residues. CDR1 is MDHEN and CDR2 is SYDVKM in the germline V gene. Trimming removed 5 bases at V and 2 bases at J, with 12 bases between. The CDR3, as DNA: TGTGCCAGCAGTAATGCGAGGGGGCAAGAGACCCAGTACTTC. It codes for CASSNARGQETQYF.

Only a few counts were recorded for this clone. The chain employs TRBV11-3 and TRBJ2-4, with D perhaps matching TRBD1 (7 bases). The germline V gene encodes CDR1 SGHNT and CDR2 YENEEA. The CDR3 is 17 amino acids. Trimming removed 1 base from V and 7 bases from J, with 20 bases in between. CDR3 sequence reads: CASSLVQGGGGVNIQYF. DNA for the CDR3: TGTGCCAGCAGCTTAGTGCAGGGGGGTGGCGGGGTTAACATTCAGTACTTC.

The genes are TRBV10-3 and TRBJ1-5; D gene ambiguous. V was shortened by 0 bases and J by 0 bases, with 6 bases between the two germline ends. CDR3 size: 15 residues. Germline CDR1 is ENHRY and CDR2 is SYGVKD. The CDR3 DNA is TGTGCCATCAGTGAGTCGAGGAATAGCAATCAGCCCCAGCATTTT. This codes for CAISESRNSNQPQHF.

This clone was picked up one time. The genes are TRBV11-3 and TRBJ2-7; D is perhaps TRBD1 or TRBD2 (5 bases each). The CDR3 contains 15 residues. V lost 0 bases, J lost 3 bases, and 12 bases lay in between. CDR1 and CDR2 from the germline V gene are SGHNT and YENEEA. The CDR3 is CASSLDRGAYYEQYF. CDR3 in DNA: TGTGCCAGCAGCTTAGACCGGGGCGCCTACTACGAGCAGTACTTC.

The V and J genes are TRBV6-8 and TRBJ2-7; D is perhaps TRBD1 (6 bases). There are 15 residues in the CDR3. Germline V gene lookup returns CDR1 MNHGY and CDR2 SAAAGT. V was pared by 0 bases and J by 3 bases, with 12 bases between. In DNA, the CDR3 is TGTGCCAGCAGTTACTCGGGGGACACTTTCTACGAGCAGTACTTC. This codes for CASSYSGDTFYEQYF.

This chain joins TRBV29-1 and TRBJ1-2; D possibly corresponds to TRBD1 (6 bases). This CDR3 spans 12 amino acids. Germline loops: CDR1 SQVTM, CDR2 ANQGSEA. The V and J ends lost 1 base and 6 bases respectively, with 9 bases between them. CDR3 amino acids: CSVEGRGDGYTF. The CDR3 DNA follows: TGCAGCGTTGAAGGCAGGGGTGATGGCTACACCTTC.

There are a few counts of this clone. V is TRBV11-3 and J is TRBJ2-3, with 11 bases identical to TRBD2. Germline trimming cut 2 bases from V and 7 bases from J; bases unmatched to any gene: 8. The CDR3 length is 16 residues. Germline CDR1 SGHNT, CDR2 YENEEA. This CDR3 is CASSLTSGSIGHTQYF. For the CDR3, the DNA is TGTGCCAGCAGCTTAACTAGCGGGAGTATCGGGCATACGCAGTATTTT.

This chain uses TRBV6-8 with TRBJ2-7; 8 nucleotides match TRBD1. The CDR3 consists of 14 residues. Germline CDR1 MNHGY, CDR2 SAAAGT. V gave up 2 bases and J gave up 2 bases; unmatched junction bases: 2. CDR3 in DNA: TGTGCCAGCAGTTACACAGGGGGGCCCTACGAGCAGTACGTC. Residues: CASSYTGGPYEQYV.

The chain carries TRBV28 and TRBJ1-5, with no clear D. The CDR3 sequence is 14 residues long. Trimming left V 2 bases short and J 1 base short, with 6 bases between. Germline-derived CDR1 and CDR2 are MDHEN and SYDVKM. The CDR3 nucleotides are TGTGCCAGCAGTTTAGACCGGAGCAATCAGCCCCAGCATTTT. This encodes CASSLDRSNQPQHF.

This sequence joins TRBV12-5 and TRBJ1-2; D is undetermined. Trimming pared 3 bases from V and 2 bases from J, leaving 10 bases between. Germline CDR1 LGHNT, CDR2 FRNRAP. CDR3 length: 14 residues. The CDR3 sequence: CASGFVGRNYGYTF. DNA for the CDR3: TGTGCTAGTGGTTTCGTCGGCCGGAACTATGGCTACACCTTC.

The chain is built from TRBV19 and TRBJ2-1, with a possible D match to TRBD1 (6 bases). The CDR3 sequence is 13 residues long. Germline CDR1 reads LNHDA; CDR2 reads SQIVND (reference sequence). The V end was cut by 5 bases, the J end by 10 bases, with 15 bases between. CDR3 sequence reads: CASSALVGTEQFF. The CDR3 DNA follows: TGTGCCAGTAGTGCCTTAGTGGGGACAGAGCAGTTCTTC. The complete variable domain, with remaining parts taken from reference TRBV19 and TRBJ2-1, reads DGGITQSPKYLFRKEGQNVTLSCEQNLNHDAMYWYRQDPGQGLRLIYYSQIVNDFQKGDIAEGYSVSREKKESFPLTVTSAQKNPTAFYLCASSALVGTEQFFGPGTRLTVL.

The CDR3 loop is CATSRAGTAQETQYF. The DNA for the CDR3 is TGTGCCACCAGCAGGGCGGGGACGGCCCAAGAGACCCAGTACTTC. The rearrangement uses TRBV15 and TRBJ2-5; a possible D gene is TRBD2 (6 bases). The CDR3 sequence is 15 residues long. Per the germline V gene, CDR1 is LNHNV and CDR2 is YYDKDF (reference sequence). The V end lost 3 bases, the J end lost 1 base, and 12 bases lay between the germline ends.

This clone has a handful of counts. The J gene is TRBJ1-5, the V gene TRBV11-3, with 7 nucleotides matching TRBD1. The CDR3 length is 15 residues. Losses at the gene ends were 6 bases for V and 5 bases for J; bases not matched to a gene: 10. CDR1 SGHNT and CDR2 YENEEA come from the germline V gene. The CDR3 is CASSRGTDPYQPQHF. The CDR3, as DNA: TGTGCCAGCAGTCGCGGGACAGACCCTTATCAGCCCCAGCATTTT.